Here is one T cell receptor (beta chain) with its context. What antigen it recognizes has not been identified. Per-nucleotide qualities are absent, and no much larger clonotype sits a single base away. The sample is drawn from a study of blood T cell repertoires in COVID-19 (dated by TCRdb to 2020 to 2021). General notes on the study: Collaborator samples came from the United States, Italy and Spain and covered acute and convalescent phases of COVID-19. The material from the prospective study consisted of cDNA or gDNA derived from T cells, B-cell-depleted T cells, or PBMCs. Deeply sampled blood TCRbeta repertoires from subjects exposed to, actively infected with, or recovered from COVID-19 were included in the dataset. The repertoires were released in a freely available public database meant as a resource for research on the immune response to SARS-CoV-2. The samples were drawn from two sources: the first 160 participants of the ongoing ImmuneRACE study, and 1,200 or so subjects contributed by 6 global collaborators. Nearly every sample came with metadata listing a de-identified subject ID, COVID-19 status, age in years and sex. Where available, HLA class I and class II types were taken from metadata supplied by the sample provider and were not determined by assay-based typing. Study-level results and caveats: How much clinical and demographic metadata was included differed by source and by participant, and the metadata was provided uncurated.

Whole blood was collected in K2EDTA tubes by collaborating institutions according to the institutions' own protocols. For TCRbeta analysis, collaborators shipped samples as frozen whole blood, isolated PBMCs, or DNA extracted from either of those sample types. TCRbeta CDR3 regions were amplified from genomic DNA by means of the immunoSEQ Assay, a bias-controlled multiplex PCR. The original pipeline was this. The number of nucleated cells in each sample was estimated by amplification of reference gene primers within the assay. To quantify the absolute abundance of each unique TCRbeta CDR3 rearrangement, sequence reads were collapsed and filtered. For each sample, productive Simpson clonality was calculated by taking the square root of Simpson's diversity index across productive rearrangements. TCRdb holds this immuneACCESS table with in-frame rearrangements only. Some clones are missing; in checked studies, unresolved V genes explain under half, and the rest has no known cause. From that table come the V and J calls and clone size; the DNA was used to work out D and trimming. The sample profile shows 55,000 to 80,000 clones; 74% of them were found once. The ten largest clones take up roughly 30% of the sample.

V loses 6 bases of germline sequence and J loses 4 bases, and the interval between the two ends is 12 bases. The CDR3 holds 14 amino acids from the cysteine to the phenylalanine. Here the CDR3 DNA is all that survives: 42 bases in frame from base 1. For CDR1 and CDR2, the germline V gene (reference sequence) lists LGHDT and YNNKEL. The TCR originated in a woman over 75 with acute or convalescent COVID-19. The V and J genes are TRBV3-1 (or the pseudogene TRBV3-2) and TRBJ2-2; no D gene can be assigned with confidence. The material sequenced was peripheral blood. CDR3 sequence: CASSGVFSTGELFF. The nucleotide sequence is TGTGCCAGCAGTGGAGTGTTTAGCACCGGGGAGCTGTTTTTT.